This T cell receptor (beta chain) was identified during a study of blood T cells in healthy people across ages. Study-level points and caveats: Roughly linearly, TCR beta diversity per million T cells fell as age increased.

The CDR3 is 14 residues long. The germline CDR1 and CDR2 sequences are KGHSH and LQKENI. Then a second PCR, running about 6 to 11 cycles, was carried out with a sample-barcoded 5' primer and a J-beta primer mix. TCRdb re-analysed the 5' RACE reads in MiXCR, keeping a single row per CDR3 protein. The data hold around 1,700,000 distinct CDR3 sequences, with about 30% observed a single time. Extracted total RNA amounted to at least 5.5 micrograms for each sample. As regards this clonotype: Its cognate antigen is unknown.

This TCR was recovered from a woman in her twenties or thirties in good health. The chain has TRBV18 and TRBJ2-4, with 7 positions matching TRBD1. The DNA end favors TRBJ2-7, so the J call may be wrong. Sample: blood. As DNA, the CDR3 is TGTGCCAGCTCACCCGGGACAGAGGATTACGAGCAGTACTTC. Protein product: CASSPGTEDYEQYF.